The subject of this entry is one TCR beta chain. After extraction with the RNeasy kit, about 0.5 to 1 ug of the RNA was reverse transcribed using random hexamers. TCR beta CDR3 was amplified by immunoSEQ multiplex PCR. This amplification extended across 54 Vbeta and 13 Jbeta segments. TCRdb called the immunoSEQ multiplex PCR reads again in MiXCR, with one record for every CDR3 protein. This sample has 210,000 or so distinct CDR3 sequences; about 94% occur once, and the top ten carry approximately 0.15%. Per germline, CDR1 KGHSH and CDR2 LQKENI. CDR3 length: 13 residues. The J segment lost 7 bases and the V segment lost 4 bases, leaving 7 bases of the junction unmatched. This sample is part of a study of CD8 T cells in Susac syndrome. In the study overall: Sequencing included Susac syndrome patients, roughly six of them with active disease and roughly eight in remission. Intravenous immunoglobulin alone or corticosteroids were being given to patients with Susac syndrome at blood draw, unless they were therapy-naive.

Material: CD4+ T cells from PBMCs. The receptor was derived from a human donor with Susac syndrome. The V gene is TRBV18, the J gene TRBJ2-7; 7 bases map to TRBD2. The DNA of the CDR3 is TGTGCCAGCTCACAGAGGGAGGGCTGGGAGCAGTACTTC. It translates to CASSQREGWEQYF. Full variable domain (remainder filled in from reference TRBV18 and TRBJ2-7): NAGVMQNPRHLVRRRGQEARLRCSPMKGHSHVYWYRQLPEEGLKFMVYLQKENIIDESGMPKERFSAEFPKEGPSILRIQQVVRGDSAAYFCASSQREGWEQYFGPGTRLTVT.